Described below is a single T cell receptor (beta chain) sequence and its context. V shed 0 bases and J shed 0 bases, with 16 bases lying between them. Germline CDR1 reads SGDLS; CDR2 reads YYNGEE. The CDR3 is 17 residues long. For TCRbeta, the library was prepared with unique molecular identifiers. TCRdb independently ran MiXCR on the PCR reads; one entry per CDR3 protein. The table includes some 490,000 distinct CDR3 sequences, 9.5% to 15% detected once. The sample originates from a study of T-cell reconstitution after alpha-beta-depleted transplantation in children. This sequence originates from a human donor who donated a stem cell graft to a child with combined immunodeficiency. The J gene is TRBJ2-7, the V gene TRBV9, with a weak D call TRBD1 (6 bases). The sequencing here drew on PBMCs from the stem cell graft donor, taken from the stem cell graft. CDR3 region: CASSVEGAGARSYEQYF. The CDR3 DNA reads TGTGCCAGCAGCGTAGAAGGGGCAGGGGCCCGCTCCTACGAGCAGTACTTC.